This T cell receptor beta chain was documented in a study of blood T cells in healthy people across ages. Study details: With template switching, about one barcoded beta molecule was captured per two T cells. Study conclusions and caveats: While age rose, TCR beta diversity per million T cells dropped in a roughly linear way.

A sample-barcoded 5' primer and a J-beta primer mix were used in a second PCR of roughly 6 to 11 cycles. TCRdb itself ran the 5' RACE reads through MiXCR, one entry per CDR3 protein. The table has 600,000 to 900,000 distinct CDR3 sequences, approximately 24% seen once; the top ten hold 3%. In this sample, this clonotype turned up a few times. Its antigen remains unknown. These data were also reused for a study on T cells of mothers and their children.

Sequences were obtained from blood. The TCR sequence derives from a boy aged 10-17 years in good health.

The CDR3, as DNA: TGTGCCAGCAGCCTCCGGGACAGGGTGGACGAGCAGTACTTC. This translates into CASSLRDRVDEQYF. V is TRBV14 and J is TRBJ2-1; 9 bases match TRBD1. The end of the DNA fits TRBJ2-7 better, so the J call may be wrong. Germline values: CDR1 SGHDN, CDR2 FVKESK. The CDR3 runs 14 residues.